These T cell receptor beta chains were read from a single sample in a study of cytomegalovirus exposure and HLA in healthy donors. The method was immunoSEQ multiplex PCR; TCRdb's version includes in-frame clones alone and lacks a portion of them. The table shows under 130,000 clones, with 70% to 80% occurring only once. Sequencing input: PBMCs. The receptors originated from a man aged 50 to 59 in good health and CMV-seropositive. CDR3s include the opening cysteine and the closing phenylalanine or tryptophan. D genes are given only for firm matches. For some rows the clone size is stated as once, few or many, or as a class when expanded; others skip it.

clone_size	v_call	d_call	j_call	cdr3_aa	cdr3_nt
.	TRBV6-6	TRBD2	TRBJ2-3	CASKVAGGRTDTQYF	TGTGCCAGCAAGGTAGCGGGGGGGCGAACAGATACGCAGTATTTT
few	TRBV11-3	.	TRBJ1-1	CASSITGSEAFF	TGTGCCAGCAGCATTACAGGGTCTGAAGCTTTCTTT
.	TRBV28	TRBD1	TRBJ1-3	CASSLSARGQGDSGNTIYF	TGTGCCAGCAGTTTAAGTGCGCGAGGACAGGGGGACTCTGGAAACACCATATATTTT
.	TRBV15	TRBD1	TRBJ2-2	CATSRPFGTTPGQRNTGELFF	TGTGCCACCAGCAGACCTTTTGGGACAACTCCGGGACAGAGGAACACCGGGGAGCTGTTTTTT
.	TRBV5-6	.	TRBJ1-5	CASSRQGNSNQPQHF	TGTGCCAGCAGCCGCCAGGGTAATAGCAATCAGCCCCAGCATTTT
few	TRBV19	.	TRBJ2-7	CASSQQQGTEQYF	TGTGCCAGTAGTCAACAACAGGGAACCGAGCAGTACTTC
.	TRBV4-1	TRBD2	TRBJ2-1	CASSPSGRNEQFF	TGCGCCAGCAGCCCTAGCGGGAGGAATGAGCAGTTCTTC
.	TRBV30	TRBD2	TRBJ2-7	CAWSGLAGPSYEQYF	TGTGCCTGGAGCGGTCTAGCGGGGCCTTCCTACGAGCAGTACTTC
once	TRBV9	.	TRBJ2-5	CASSVVGGSVAETQYF	TGTGCCAGCAGCGTAGTGGGCGGGTCCGTGGCGGAGACCCAGTACTTC
few	TRBV14	TRBD2	TRBJ2-1	CASSQATSGEQFF	TGTGCCAGCAGCCAAGCAACTAGCGGAGAGCAGTTCTTC
.	TRBV5-1	TRBD1	TRBJ2-7	CASSPDRGLSSYEQYF	TGCGCCAGCAGCCCCGACAGGGGGCTTAGCTCCTACGAGCAGTACTTC
few	TRBV7-9	TRBD2	TRBJ2-7	CASSPWTSGTYEQYF	TGTGCCAGCAGCCCATGGACTAGCGGGACCTACGAGCAGTACTTC
few	TRBV7-6	TRBD1	TRBJ2-2	CASSRRTGRRDTGELFF	TGTGCCAGCAGCCGAAGGACAGGGCGACGCGACACCGGGGAGCTGTTTTTT
.	TRBV4-2	TRBD2	TRBJ2-7	CASSQAASGVYEQYF	TGTGCCAGCAGCCAAGCGGCTAGCGGGGTTTACGAGCAGTACTTC
.	TRBV5-1	.	TRBJ2-1	CASSPRGGNNEQFF	TGCGCCAGCAGCCCGCGAGGGGGAAACAATGAGCAGTTCTTC
.	TRBV19	.	TRBJ1-4	CASSGTAVEGNEKLFF	TGTGCCAGTAGTGGTACAGCGGTTGAGGGTAATGAAAAACTGTTTTTT
once	TRBV14	TRBD2	TRBJ2-5	CASSHQLAAQEAQYF	TGTGCCAGCAGCCATCAACTAGCGGCTCAAGAGGCCCAGTACTTC
.	TRBV15	.	TRBJ2-1	CATSRDRGLEQFF	TGTGCCACCAGCAGAGATCGAGGGTTAGAGCAGTTCTTC
.	TRBV19	TRBD1	TRBJ1-4	CASITGDGEKLFF	TGTGCCAGTATTACAGGGGACGGCGAAAAACTGTTTTTT
.	TRBV15	.	TRBJ2-3	CATSTVSGADTQYF	TGTGCCACCAGCACAGTCTCGGGGGCAGATACGCAGTATTTT
.	TRBV10-2	TRBD2	TRBJ2-1	CATLLAGGSLSLDEQFF	TGCGCCACCTTACTAGCGGGAGGGTCACTATCATTGGATGAGCAGTTCTTC
.	TRBV19	.	TRBJ1-2	CASSIRDSNYGYTF	TGTGCCAGTAGTATCCGGGATTCTAACTATGGCTACACCTTC
.	TRBV5-8	TRBD1	TRBJ1-5	CASSRGTGWQPQHF	TGTGCCAGCAGCAGGGGGACAGGCTGGCAGCCCCAGCATTTT
.	TRBV5-6	.	TRBJ2-7	CASSPWAGEQYF	TGTGCCAGCAGCCCTTGGGCGGGGGAGCAGTACTTC
.	TRBV5-4	.	TRBJ1-4	CASSLWGDYGEKLFF	TGTGCCAGCAGCTTGTGGGGGGATTACGGTGAAAAACTGTTTTTT